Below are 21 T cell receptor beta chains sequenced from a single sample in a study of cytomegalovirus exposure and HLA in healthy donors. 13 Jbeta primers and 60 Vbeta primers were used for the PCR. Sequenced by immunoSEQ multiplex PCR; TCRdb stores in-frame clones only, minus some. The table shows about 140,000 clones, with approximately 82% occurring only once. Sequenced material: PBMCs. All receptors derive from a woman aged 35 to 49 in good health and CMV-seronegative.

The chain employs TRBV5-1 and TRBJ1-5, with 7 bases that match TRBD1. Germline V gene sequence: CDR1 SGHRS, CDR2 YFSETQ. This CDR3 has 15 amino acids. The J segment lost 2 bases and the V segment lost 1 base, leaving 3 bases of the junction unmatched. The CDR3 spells CASSLTGDGNQPQHF. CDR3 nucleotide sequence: TGCGCCAGCAGCTTGACAGGGGATGGCAATCAGCCCCAGCATTTT.

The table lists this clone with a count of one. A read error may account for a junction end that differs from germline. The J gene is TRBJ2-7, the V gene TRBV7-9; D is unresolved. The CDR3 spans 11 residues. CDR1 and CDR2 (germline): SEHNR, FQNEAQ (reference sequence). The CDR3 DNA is TGTTCCAGCAGCTTTTACTACGAGCAGTACTTC. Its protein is CSSSFYYEQYF.

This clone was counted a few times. The chain's CDR3 is CAWSVRGTGEVVRTEAFF. The CDR3 region has the DNA TGTGCCTGGAGTGTACGCGGGACAGGGGAAGTAGTTCGCACTGAAGCTTTCTTT. The chain is built from TRBV30 and TRBJ1-1; 10 bases map to TRBD1. The trim removed 0 bases at V and 4 bases at J, leaving 14 bases unmatched. Germline V lookup: CDR1 GTSNPN, CDR2 SVGIG (reference sequence). There are 18 residues in the CDR3.

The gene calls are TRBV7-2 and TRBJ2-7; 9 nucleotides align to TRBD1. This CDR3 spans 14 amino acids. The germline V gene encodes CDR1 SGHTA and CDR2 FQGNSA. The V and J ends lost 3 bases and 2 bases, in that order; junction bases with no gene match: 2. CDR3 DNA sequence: TGTGCCAGCAGCTTCAACAGGGGGCCCTACGAGCAGTACTTC. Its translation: CASSFNRGPYEQYF.

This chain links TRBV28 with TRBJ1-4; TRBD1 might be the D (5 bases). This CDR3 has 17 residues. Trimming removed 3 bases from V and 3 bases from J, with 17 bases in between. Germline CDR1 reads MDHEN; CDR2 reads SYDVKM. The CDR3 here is CASSLGRGGRANEKLFF. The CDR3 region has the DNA TGTGCCAGCAGTTTGGGGCGGGGTGGCCGGGCTAATGAAAAACTGTTTTTT.

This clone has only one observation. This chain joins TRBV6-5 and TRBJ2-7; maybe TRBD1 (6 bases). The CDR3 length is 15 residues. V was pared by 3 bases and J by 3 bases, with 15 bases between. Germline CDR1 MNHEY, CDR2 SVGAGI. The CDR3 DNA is TGTGCCAGCAGTTATCACCGGGAAGGGGGCTACGAGCAGTACTTC. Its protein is CASSYHREGGYEQYF.

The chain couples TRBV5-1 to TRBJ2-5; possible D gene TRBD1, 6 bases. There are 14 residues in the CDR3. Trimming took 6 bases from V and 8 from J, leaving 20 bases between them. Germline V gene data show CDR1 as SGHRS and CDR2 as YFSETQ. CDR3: CASNTGTPGDTQYF. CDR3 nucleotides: TGCGCCAGCAATACGGGGACACCTGGGGATACCCAGTACTTC.

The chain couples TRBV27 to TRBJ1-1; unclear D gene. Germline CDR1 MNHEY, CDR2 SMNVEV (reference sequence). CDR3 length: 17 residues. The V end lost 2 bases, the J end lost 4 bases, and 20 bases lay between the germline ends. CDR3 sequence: CASSLVAGRTWGTEAFF. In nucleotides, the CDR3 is TGTGCCAGCAGTTTAGTAGCGGGGAGAACCTGGGGCACTGAAGCTTTCTTT.

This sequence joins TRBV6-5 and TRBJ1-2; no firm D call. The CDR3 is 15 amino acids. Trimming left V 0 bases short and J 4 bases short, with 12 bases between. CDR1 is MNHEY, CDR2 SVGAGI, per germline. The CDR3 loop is CASSYSQWPPYGYTF. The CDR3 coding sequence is TGTGCCAGCAGTTACTCACAGTGGCCCCCCTATGGCTACACCTTC.

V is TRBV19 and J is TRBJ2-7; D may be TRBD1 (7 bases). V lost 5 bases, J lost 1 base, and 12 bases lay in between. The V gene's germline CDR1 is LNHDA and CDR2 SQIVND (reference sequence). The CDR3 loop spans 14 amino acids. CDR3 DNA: TGTGCCAGTAGTCCAGGGGGGTGGTCCTACGAGCAGTACTTC. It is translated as CASSPGGWSYEQYF.

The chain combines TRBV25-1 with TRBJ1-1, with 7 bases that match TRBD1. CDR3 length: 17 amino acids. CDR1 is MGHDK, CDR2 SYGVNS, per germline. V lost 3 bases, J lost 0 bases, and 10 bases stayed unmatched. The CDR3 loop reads CASSDAVGGWLNTEAFF. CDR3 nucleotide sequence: TGTGCCAGCAGTGATGCGGTAGGGGGCTGGTTGAACACTGAAGCTTTCTTT.

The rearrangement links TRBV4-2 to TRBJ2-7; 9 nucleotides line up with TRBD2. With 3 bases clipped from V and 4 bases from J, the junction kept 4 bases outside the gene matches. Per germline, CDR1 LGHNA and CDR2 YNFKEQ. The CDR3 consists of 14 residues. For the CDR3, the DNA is TGTGCCAGCAGCCAGACTAGCGGAGATTACGAGCAGTACTTC. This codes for CASSQTSGDYEQYF.

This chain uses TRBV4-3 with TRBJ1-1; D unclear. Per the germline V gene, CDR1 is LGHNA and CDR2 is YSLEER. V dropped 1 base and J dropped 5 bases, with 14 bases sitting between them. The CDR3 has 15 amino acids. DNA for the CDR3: TGCGCCAGCAGCCAAGTTAGTGGTGGTAATACTGAAGCTTTCTTT. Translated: CASSQVSGGNTEAFF.

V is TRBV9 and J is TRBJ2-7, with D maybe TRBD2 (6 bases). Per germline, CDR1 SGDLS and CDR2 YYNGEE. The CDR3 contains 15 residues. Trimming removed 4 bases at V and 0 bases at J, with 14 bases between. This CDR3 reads CASSPNPGSSYEQYF. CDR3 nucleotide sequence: TGTGCCAGCAGCCCTAATCCCGGGAGCTCCTACGAGCAGTACTTC.

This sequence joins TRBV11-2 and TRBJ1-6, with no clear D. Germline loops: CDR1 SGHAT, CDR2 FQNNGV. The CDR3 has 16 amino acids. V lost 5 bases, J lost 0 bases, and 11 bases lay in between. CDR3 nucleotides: TGTGCCAGCAGCCAAGACGGGGACTCCTATAATTCACCCCTCCACTTT. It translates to CASSQDGDSYNSPLHF.

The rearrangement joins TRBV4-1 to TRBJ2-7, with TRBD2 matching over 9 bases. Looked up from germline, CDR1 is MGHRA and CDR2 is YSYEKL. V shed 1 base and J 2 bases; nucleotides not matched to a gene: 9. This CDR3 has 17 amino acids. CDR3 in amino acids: CASSQVAISGSPYEQYF. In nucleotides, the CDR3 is TGCGCCAGCAGCCAAGTGGCGATTAGCGGGAGTCCCTACGAGCAGTACTTC.

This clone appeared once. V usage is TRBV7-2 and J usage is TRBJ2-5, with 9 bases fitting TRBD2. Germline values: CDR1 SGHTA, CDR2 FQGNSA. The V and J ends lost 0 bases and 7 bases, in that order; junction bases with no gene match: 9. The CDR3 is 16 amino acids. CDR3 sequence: CASSLAGLAPLGTQYF. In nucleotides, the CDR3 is TGTGCCAGCAGCTTAGCCGGACTAGCGCCCCTAGGGACCCAGTACTTC.

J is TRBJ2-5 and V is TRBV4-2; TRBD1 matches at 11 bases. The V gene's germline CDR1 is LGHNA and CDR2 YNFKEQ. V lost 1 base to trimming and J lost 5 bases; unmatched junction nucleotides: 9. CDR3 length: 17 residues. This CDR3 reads CASSQVHGQGASETQYF. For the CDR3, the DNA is TGTGCCAGCAGCCAAGTCCACGGACAGGGGGCGAGCGAGACCCAGTACTTC.

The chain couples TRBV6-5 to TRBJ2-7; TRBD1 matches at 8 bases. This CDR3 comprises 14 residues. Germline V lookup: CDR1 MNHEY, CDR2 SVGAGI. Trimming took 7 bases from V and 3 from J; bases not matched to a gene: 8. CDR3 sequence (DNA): TGTGCCAGCACAGGGGGCTCCGGATTCTACGAGCAGTACTTC. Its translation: CASTGGSGFYEQYF.

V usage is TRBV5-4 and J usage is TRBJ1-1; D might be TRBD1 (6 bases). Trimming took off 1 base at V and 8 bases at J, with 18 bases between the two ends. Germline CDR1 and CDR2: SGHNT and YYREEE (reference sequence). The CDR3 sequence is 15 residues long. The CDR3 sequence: CASSLIQGSLFEAFF. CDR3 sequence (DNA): TGTGCCAGCAGCTTGATACAGGGATCCCTCTTCGAAGCTTTCTTT.

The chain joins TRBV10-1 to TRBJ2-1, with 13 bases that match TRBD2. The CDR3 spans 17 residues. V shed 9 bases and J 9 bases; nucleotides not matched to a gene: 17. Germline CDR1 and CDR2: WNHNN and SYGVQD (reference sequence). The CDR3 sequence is CASSKRTSGSLISEQFF. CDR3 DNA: TGCGCCAGTTCGAAGAGGACTAGCGGGAGTCTTATCAGTGAGCAGTTCTTC.